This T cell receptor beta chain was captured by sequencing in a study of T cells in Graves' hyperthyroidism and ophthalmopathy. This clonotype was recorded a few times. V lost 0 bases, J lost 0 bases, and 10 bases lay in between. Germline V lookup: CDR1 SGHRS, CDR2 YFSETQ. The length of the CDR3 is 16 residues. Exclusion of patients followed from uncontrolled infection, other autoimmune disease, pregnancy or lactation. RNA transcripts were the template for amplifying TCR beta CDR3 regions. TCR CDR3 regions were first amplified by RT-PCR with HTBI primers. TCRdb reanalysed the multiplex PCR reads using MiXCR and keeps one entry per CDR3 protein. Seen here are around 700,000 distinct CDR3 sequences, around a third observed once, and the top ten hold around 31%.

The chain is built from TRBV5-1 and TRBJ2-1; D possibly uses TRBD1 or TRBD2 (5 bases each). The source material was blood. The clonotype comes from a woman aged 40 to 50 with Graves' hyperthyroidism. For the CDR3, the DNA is TGCGCCAGCAGCTTGGCCGGGGCTAGCTCCTACAATGAGCAGTTCTTC. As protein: CASSLAGASSYNEQFF.